These T cell receptor beta chains were read from a single sample in a study of blood T cell repertoires in COVID-19. Here immunoSEQ multiplex PCR was the method, and the copy in TCRdb shows in-frame clones only, minus some. The sample lists 50,000 to 75,000 clones, around 77% occurring once. The sequenced sample was peripheral blood. The origin of the receptors is an elderly man with active or convalescent COVID-19. Both conserved end residues are part of each CDR3. Each record gives: D gene, clone size, J gene, V gene, CDR3 DNA, CDR3 protein. The D gene is left open where the match is weak. Clone size appears in some rows only: once, few, many, or a class for an expanded clone.

>TRBD2|-|TRBJ2-3|TRBV9
TGTGCCAGCAGCGCCGCTAGCGGGGGTCCCACAGATACGCAGTATTTT
CASSAASGGPTDTQYF
>-|-|TRBJ1-1|TRBV18
TGTGCCAGCTCCCTGTGGGCAGGGGTTATTGCTTTCTTT
CASSLWAGVIAFF
>-|few|TRBJ2-3|TRBV13
TGTGCCAGCAGCGCAAACTCAGGGGAATGGGGCACAGATACGCAGTATTTT
CASSANSGEWGTDTQYF
>-|-|TRBJ2-1|TRBV29-1
TGCAGCGTTGGGGAAACAGGGTTTGGCAATGAGCAGTTCTTC
CSVGETGFGNEQFF
>-|-|TRBJ2-5|TRBV3-1/TRBV3-2
TGTGCCAGCAGCCTGTCGCGGGAGACCCAGTACTTC
CASSLSRETQYF
>-|-|TRBJ2-5|TRBV12-3/TRBV12-4
TGTGCCAGCAGTTACTATGGGACCCAGTACTTC
CASSYYGTQYF
>-|-|TRBJ1-3|TRBV6-1
TGTGCCAGCAGTGAAGCTTCCCGGTTCTCTGGAAACACCATATATTTT
CASSEASRFSGNTIYF
>TRBD1|-|TRBJ1-2|TRBV9
TGTGCCAGCAGAGCCGGGACAGGGGGCTATGGCTACACCTTC
CASRAGTGGYGYTF
>-|-|TRBJ1-2|TRBV18
TGTGCCAGCTCACCGGTACACGGGCAGGGGGGCTACACCTTC
CASSPVHGQGGYTF
>TRBD2|-|TRBJ2-7|TRBV29-1
TGCAGCGCTGGGGAGGGCTACGAGCAGTACTTC
CSAGEGYEQYF
>TRBD1|-|TRBJ1-1|TRBV18
TGTGCCGCAGGGACAGGACGTACGATCACTGAAGCTTTCTTT
CAAGTGRTITEAFF
>TRBD1|-|TRBJ2-7|TRBV19
TGTGCCAGTAGTAAGACCCGGGACAGGGGCTACGAGCAGTACTTC
CASSKTRDRGYEQYF
>TRBD1|-|TRBJ1-2|TRBV7-9
TGTGCCAGCAGACAACGAGGGGGCCATGGCTACACCTTC
CASRQRGGHGYTF
>-|-|TRBJ2-3|TRBV7-3
TGTGCCAGCAGCTTAACTAGCGGCTATAGCACAGATACGCAGTATTTT
CASSLTSGYSTDTQYF
>-|-|TRBJ2-7|TRBV18
TGTGCCAGCTCACCGGGTGGGAGTCTTCTAGCCTACGAGCAGTACTTC
CASSPGGSLLAYEQYF
>-|-|TRBJ1-2|TRBV7-9
TGTGCCAGCAGCTTAGTTGTGGAGCACTATGGCTACACCTTC
CASSLVVEHYGYTF
>-|many|TRBJ2-3|TRBV7-3
TGTGCCAGCAGACCAAACAGGGAGGATACGCAGTATTTT
CASRPNREDTQYF
>-|-|TRBJ2-7|TRBV12-3/TRBV12-4
TGTGCCAGCAGTTTTAAGCGCTACGAGCAGTACTTC
CASSFKRYEQYF
>TRBD2|-|TRBJ2-1|TRBV7-2
TGTGCCAGCAGCTTAAGAACTAGCGAGTACAATGAGCAGTTCTTC
CASSLRTSEYNEQFF
>-|-|TRBJ2-1|TRBV5-5
TGTGCCAGCAGCCTACAGGAAAGCTCCTACAATGAGCAGTTCTTC
CASSLQESSYNEQFF
>-|-|TRBJ2-3|TRBV28
TGTGCCAGCAGTTTGGACTACACAGATACGCAGTATTTT
CASSLDYTDTQYF
>-|-|TRBJ2-1|TRBV30
TGTGCCTGGAGTTCTACCAATGAGCAGTTCTTC
CAWSSTNEQFF
>TRBD2|-|TRBJ2-1|TRBV4-3
TGCGCCAGCAGCCCGGGACTACCCAACAATGAGCAGTTCTTC
CASSPGLPNNEQFF
>-|-|TRBJ1-6|TRBV19
TGTGCCAGTAGTATCCCCCAAAAGGCAGCAGGTCCCCTCCACTTT
CASSIPQKAAGPLHF
>-|-|TRBJ1-5|TRBV7-2
TGTGCCAGCAGCTTAAAGGGGGGGGGTCAGCCCCAGCATTTT
CASSLKGGGQPQHF
>TRBD2|-|TRBJ2-7|TRBV4-1
TGCGCCAGCAGCCAGCGGGAGGGGACCCCCTACGAGCAGTACTTC
CASSQREGTPYEQYF